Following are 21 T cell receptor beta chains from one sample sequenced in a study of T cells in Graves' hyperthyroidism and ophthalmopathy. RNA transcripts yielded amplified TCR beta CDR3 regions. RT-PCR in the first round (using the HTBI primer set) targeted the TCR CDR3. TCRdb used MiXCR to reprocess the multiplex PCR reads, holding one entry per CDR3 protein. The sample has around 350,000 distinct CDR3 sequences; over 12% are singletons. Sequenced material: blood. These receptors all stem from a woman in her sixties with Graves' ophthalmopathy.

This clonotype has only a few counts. Written as DNA, the CDR3 is TGTGCCAGCAGACCACAGGGGGCGCGAGAAAAACTGTTTTTT. Its protein product is CASRPQGAREKLFF. The V gene is TRBV28, the J gene TRBJ1-4; 9 bases align to TRBD1. This CDR3 contains 14 residues. Germline trimming cut 6 bases from V and 8 bases from J; bases unmatched to any gene: 7. Per germline, CDR1 MDHEN and CDR2 SYDVKM.

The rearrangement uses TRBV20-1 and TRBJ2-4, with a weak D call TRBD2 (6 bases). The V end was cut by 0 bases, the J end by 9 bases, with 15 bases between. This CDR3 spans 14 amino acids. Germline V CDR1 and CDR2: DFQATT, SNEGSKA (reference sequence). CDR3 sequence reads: CSARDLGLQGIQYF. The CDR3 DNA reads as TGCAGTGCTAGAGATTTGGGACTTCAGGGCATTCAGTACTTC.

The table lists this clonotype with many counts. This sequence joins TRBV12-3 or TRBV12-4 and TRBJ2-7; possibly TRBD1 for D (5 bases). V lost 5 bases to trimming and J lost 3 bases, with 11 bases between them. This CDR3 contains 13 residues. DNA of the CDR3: TGTGCCAGCAGTACCGACAGCAACTACGAGCAGTACTTC. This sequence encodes CASSTDSNYEQYF.

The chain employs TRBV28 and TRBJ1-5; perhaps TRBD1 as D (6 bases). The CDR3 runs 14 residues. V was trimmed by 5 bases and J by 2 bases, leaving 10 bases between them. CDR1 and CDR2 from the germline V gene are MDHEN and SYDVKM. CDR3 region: CASSGEGGNQPQHF. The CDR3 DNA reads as TGTGCCAGCAGTGGGGAGGGGGGCAATCAGCCCCAGCATTTT. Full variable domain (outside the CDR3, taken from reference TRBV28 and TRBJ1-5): DVKVTQSSRYLVKRTGEKVFLECVQDMDHENMFWYRQDPGLGLRLIYFSYDVKMKEKGDIPEGYSVSREKKERFSLILESASTNQTSMYLCASSGEGGNQPQHFGDGTRLSIL.

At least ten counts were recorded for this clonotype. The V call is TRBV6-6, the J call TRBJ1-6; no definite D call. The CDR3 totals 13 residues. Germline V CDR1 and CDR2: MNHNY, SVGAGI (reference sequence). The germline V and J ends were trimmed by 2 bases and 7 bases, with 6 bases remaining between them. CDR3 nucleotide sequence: TGTGCCAGCAGTTACGACAAAAATTCACCCCTCCACTTT. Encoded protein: CASSYDKNSPLHF.

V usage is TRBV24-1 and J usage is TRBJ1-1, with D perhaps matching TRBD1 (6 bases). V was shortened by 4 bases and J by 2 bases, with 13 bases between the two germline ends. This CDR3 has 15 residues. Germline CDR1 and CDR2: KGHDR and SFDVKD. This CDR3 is CATSDSPGQNTEAFF. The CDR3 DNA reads TGTGCCACCAGTGACTCACCGGGACAAAACACTGAAGCTTTCTTT.

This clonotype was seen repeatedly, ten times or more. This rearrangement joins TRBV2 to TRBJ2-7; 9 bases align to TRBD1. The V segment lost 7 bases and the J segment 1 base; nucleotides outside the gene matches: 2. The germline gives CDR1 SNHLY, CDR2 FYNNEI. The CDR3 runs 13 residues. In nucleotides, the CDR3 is TGTGCCAGCATAGGGACAGGGTCCTACGAGCAGTACTTC. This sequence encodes CASIGTGSYEQYF.

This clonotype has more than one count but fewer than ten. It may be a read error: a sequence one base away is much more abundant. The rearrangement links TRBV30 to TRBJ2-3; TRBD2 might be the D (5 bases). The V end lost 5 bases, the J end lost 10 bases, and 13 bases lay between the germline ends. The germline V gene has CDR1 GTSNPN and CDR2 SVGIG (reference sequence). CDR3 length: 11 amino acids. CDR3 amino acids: CAWGLRESQYF. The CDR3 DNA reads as TGTGCCTGGGGTCTGAGGGAATCGCAGTATTTT.

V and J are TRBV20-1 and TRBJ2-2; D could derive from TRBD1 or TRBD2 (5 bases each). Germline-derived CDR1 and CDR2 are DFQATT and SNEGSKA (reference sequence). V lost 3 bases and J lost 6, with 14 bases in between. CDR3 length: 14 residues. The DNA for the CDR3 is TGCAGTGCTAGGATTAGCGAGGGGTCCGGGGAGCTGTTTTTT. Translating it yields CSARISEGSGELFF.

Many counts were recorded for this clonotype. In DNA, the CDR3 is TGTGCCAGCAGCTTTTTTTTACAGGGGAGTGAGCAGTACTTC. Its protein is CASSFFLQGSEQYF. The chain has TRBV5-5 and TRBJ2-7; 7 nucleotides align to TRBD1. Per germline, CDR1 SGHKS and CDR2 YYEKEE (reference sequence). The CDR3 is 14 amino acids. V gave up 2 bases and J gave up 7 bases; unmatched junction bases: 9.

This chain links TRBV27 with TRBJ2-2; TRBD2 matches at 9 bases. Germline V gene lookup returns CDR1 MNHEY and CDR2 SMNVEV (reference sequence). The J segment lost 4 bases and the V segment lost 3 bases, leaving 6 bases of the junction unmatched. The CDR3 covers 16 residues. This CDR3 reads CASSLTSGPFTGELFF. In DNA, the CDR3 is TGTGCCAGCAGTTTGACTAGCGGACCTTTCACCGGGGAGCTGTTTTTT.

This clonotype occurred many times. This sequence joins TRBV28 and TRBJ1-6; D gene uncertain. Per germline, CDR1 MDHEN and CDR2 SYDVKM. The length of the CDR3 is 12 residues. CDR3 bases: TGTGCGACGGGGTATATGCATTCACCCCTCCACTTT. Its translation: CATGYMHSPLHF.

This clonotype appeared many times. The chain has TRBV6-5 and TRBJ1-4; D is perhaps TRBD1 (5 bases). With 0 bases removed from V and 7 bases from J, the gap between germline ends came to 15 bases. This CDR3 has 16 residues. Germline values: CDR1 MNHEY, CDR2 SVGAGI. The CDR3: CASSYSPRAGGEKLFF. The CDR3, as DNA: TGTGCCAGCAGTTACTCGCCGAGGGCCGGGGGTGAAAAACTGTTTTTT.

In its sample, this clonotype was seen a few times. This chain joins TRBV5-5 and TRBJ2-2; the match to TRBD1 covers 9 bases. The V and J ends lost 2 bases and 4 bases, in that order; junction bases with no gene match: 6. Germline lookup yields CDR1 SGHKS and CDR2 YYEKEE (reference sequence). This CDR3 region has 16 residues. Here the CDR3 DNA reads TGTGCCAGCAGCTTTGGACAGGGGTTCTCCACCGGGGAGCTGTTTTTT. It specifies CASSFGQGFSTGELFF.

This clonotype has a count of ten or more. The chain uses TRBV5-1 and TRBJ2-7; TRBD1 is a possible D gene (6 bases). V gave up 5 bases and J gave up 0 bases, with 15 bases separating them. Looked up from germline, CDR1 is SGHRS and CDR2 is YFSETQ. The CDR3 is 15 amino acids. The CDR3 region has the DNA TGCGCCAGCAGACCCCAGGGGCCGTCCTCCTACGAGCAGTACTTC. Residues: CASRPQGPSSYEQYF.

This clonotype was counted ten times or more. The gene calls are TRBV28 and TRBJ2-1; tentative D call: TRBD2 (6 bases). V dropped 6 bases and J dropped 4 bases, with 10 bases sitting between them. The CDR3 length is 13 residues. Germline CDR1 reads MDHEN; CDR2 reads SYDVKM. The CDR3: CASSIGGYNEQFF. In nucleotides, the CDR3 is TGTGCCAGCAGCATTGGGGGGTACAATGAGCAGTTCTTC.

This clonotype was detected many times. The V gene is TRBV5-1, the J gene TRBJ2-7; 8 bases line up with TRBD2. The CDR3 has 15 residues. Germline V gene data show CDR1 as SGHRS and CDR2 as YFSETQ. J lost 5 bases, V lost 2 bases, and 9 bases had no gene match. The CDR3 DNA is TGCGCCAGCAGCTTCGTGGAGCGGGAGAGGGACGAGCAGTACTTC. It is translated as CASSFVERERDEQYF.

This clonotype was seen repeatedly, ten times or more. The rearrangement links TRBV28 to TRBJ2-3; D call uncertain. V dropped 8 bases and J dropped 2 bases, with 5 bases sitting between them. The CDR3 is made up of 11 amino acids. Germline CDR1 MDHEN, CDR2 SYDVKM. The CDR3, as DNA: TGTGCCAGCGGCTACACAGATACGCAGTATTTT. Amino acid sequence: CASGYTDTQYF.

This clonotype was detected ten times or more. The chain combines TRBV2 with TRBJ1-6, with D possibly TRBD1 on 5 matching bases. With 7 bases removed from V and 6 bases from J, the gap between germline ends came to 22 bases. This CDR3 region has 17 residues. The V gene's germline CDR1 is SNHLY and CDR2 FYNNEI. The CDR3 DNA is TGTGCCAGCAACTACGGGACGGCGAAAAAACTTAATTCACCCCTCCACTTT. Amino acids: CASNYGTAKKLNSPLHF.

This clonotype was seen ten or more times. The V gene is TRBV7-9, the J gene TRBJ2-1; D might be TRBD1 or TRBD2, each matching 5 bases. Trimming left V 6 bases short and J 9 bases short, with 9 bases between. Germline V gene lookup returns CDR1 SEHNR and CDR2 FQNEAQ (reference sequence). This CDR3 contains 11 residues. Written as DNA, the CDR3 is TGTGCCAGCAGTTCGAGGGGTGAGCAGTTCTTC. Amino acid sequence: CASSSRGEQFF.

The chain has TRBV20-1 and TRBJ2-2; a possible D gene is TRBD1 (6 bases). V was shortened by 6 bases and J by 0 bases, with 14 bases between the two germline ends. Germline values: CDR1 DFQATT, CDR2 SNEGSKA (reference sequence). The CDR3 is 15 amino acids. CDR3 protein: CSAADRSTNTGELFF. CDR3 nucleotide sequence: TGCAGTGCCGCGGACAGATCAACGAACACCGGGGAGCTGTTTTTT.